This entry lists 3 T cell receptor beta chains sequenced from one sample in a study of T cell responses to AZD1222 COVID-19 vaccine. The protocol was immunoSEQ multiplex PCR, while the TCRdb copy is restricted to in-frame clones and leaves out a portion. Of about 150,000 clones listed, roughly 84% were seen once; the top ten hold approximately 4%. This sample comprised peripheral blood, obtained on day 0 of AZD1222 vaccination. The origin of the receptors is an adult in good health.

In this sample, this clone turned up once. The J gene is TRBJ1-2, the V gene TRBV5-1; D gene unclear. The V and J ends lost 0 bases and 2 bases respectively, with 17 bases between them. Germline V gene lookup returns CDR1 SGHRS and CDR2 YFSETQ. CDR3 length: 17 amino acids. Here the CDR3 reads CASSLAPSTLTNYGYTF. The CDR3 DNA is TGCGCCAGCAGCTTGGCCCCCTCGACACTGACAAACTATGGCTACACCTTC.

For the CDR3, the DNA is TGTGCCAGCAGTGTTAATAGCAATCAGCCCCAGCATTTT. Translation gives CASSVNSNQPQHF. The chain couples TRBV2 to TRBJ1-5; D remains unclear. The CDR3 is 13 amino acids. CDR1 SNHLY and CDR2 FYNNEI come from the germline V gene. Trimming shortened V by 4 bases and J by 0 bases, and 4 bases separated the two germline ends.

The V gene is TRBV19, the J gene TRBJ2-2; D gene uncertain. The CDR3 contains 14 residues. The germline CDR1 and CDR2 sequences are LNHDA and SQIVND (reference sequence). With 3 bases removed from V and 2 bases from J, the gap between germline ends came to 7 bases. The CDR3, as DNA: TGTGCCAGTAGTATGTACATCAACACCGGGGAGCTGTTTTTT. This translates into CASSMYINTGELFF.